The present TCR beta chain was sequenced within a study of cytomegalovirus exposure and HLA in healthy donors (dated by TCRdb to the late 2010s). For context, the study as a whole: According to an earlier analysis of around 600 of the donors, about 170 million T cells yielded 90 million to 140 million unique TCR beta sequences and approximately 300 Gb of sequence data. An early release that covered more than 550 HLA-typed donors contained 300 to 350 gigabases of sequencing data and some 87 million unique TCR sequences. Of the roughly 410 genotyped donors, 75% to 85% were placed in the genetic ancestry cluster associated with self-reported Caucasian donors. The study aimed to test whether cataloging public T cell receptors could reveal signatures of past pathogen exposure. The T cell repertoires of 666 subjects were profiled by immunosequencing and related to cytomegalovirus serostatus. Along with the approximately 700-subject first cohort, a separate validation cohort of 120 different subjects was used. High-throughput TCR immunosequencing, statistical association of individual TCRs with disease status, and machine learning were combined to predict cytomegalovirus infection status. A later analysis re-examined previously published TCR beta repertoires from just over 650 donors and added high-resolution HLA genotyping to investigate patterns of TCR occurrence. Rather than using new phenotypic data, the later analysis identified candidate immune exposures from TCR beta sequences and from how often those sequences occurred across donors. An earlier analysis of some 600 of the donors applied high-throughput TCR beta sequencing to assess whether each TCR beta V gene segment acted as functional or pseudogenic. Alongside the repertoire data, information on donor age, sex, ethnicity and CMV serostatus was compiled. In a later genetic analysis, genome-wide SNP genotypes for about 55% of the roughly 670 donors were used, and that subset was treated as a discovery cohort. All discovery cohort repertoires had been generated on a single sequencing platform. Class I and class II HLA loci were covered by the typing at four-digit resolution. Typing coverage differed by locus: A, B, C, DRB1 and DQB1 were typed in roughly 629-640 donors, DQA1 in 522, DPA1 in approximately 610, and DPB1 in 400 to 490. Five DR-DQ haplotypes were treated as single units for association and clustering because of strong linkage in the cohort. On average, over 200,000 unique TCR beta nucleotide sequences were sequenced per donor among a few hundred genotyped donors of the cohort, with roughly a sixth of those sequences being non-productive. Results the study describes overall, beyond this receptor: A cluster of highly shared sequence variants was judged likely to represent a technical artifact of the sequencing pipeline. In a later analysis, the rate of TCR association differed among HLA loci, with DRB1 alleles having the most associated TCRs and HLA-C alleles having the fewest. A later analysis found that HLA-associated TCR beta chains were more clonally expanded and had lower generation probabilities than equally common non-associated chains. The 87-base-pair reads could not distinguish some IMGT-functional V segments, including TRBV6-2 and TRBV6-3, so those segments were excluded. Across donors, most TCR sequences were observed very rarely, whereas some public TCRs were present in many individuals. In a later genetic analysis, a missense DCLRE1C variant was associated with V-gene and J-gene trimming of TCR beta chains, and the association was replicated in an independent cohort. In the study, around 150 TCR beta chains were listed as associated with cytomegalovirus. In both the original and validation cohorts, the classifier was reported to diagnose cytomegalovirus status with high specificity and sensitivity. In a later analysis, over 15,000 TCR beta sequences were associated with specific HLA alleles at a false discovery rate of 0.05. Linkage disequilibrium might explain the correlated functional status among segregating V segments, but an unknown experimental factor could not be excluded. Only TCR beta chains were sequenced in this cohort, and the absence of alpha or paired-chain data limited detectable features. Most CMV-associated TCR beta chains appeared to be HLA-restricted in a later analysis, and the HLA associations seemed to be driven largely by CMV exposure. Immune exposure information for the cohort was limited to CMV serostatus. Strong co-occurrence of HLA alleles, especially DR and DQ, made assigning TCR associations to individual alleles difficult. Sequencing depth was assumed to be roughly uniform across donors in the presence/absence analyses, though that assumption may not hold. A further reported finding was that TCR beta sequences accurately predicted the HLA-A and HLA-B alleles for most subjects in the first cohort. Because HLA typing was missing for some donors at each locus, association tests included only the typed subset. A later analysis reported that several top co-occurrence clusters appeared linked to parvovirus B19, influenza, CMV and Epstein-Barr virus. The authors suggested that the approach could potentially be generalized to other disease states and immunological phenotypes. Broadly in line with IMGT annotations, most TCR beta V segments showed up in productive rearrangements about 90% or about 30% of the time in an earlier analysis of several hundred of the donors. Three of the identified cytomegalovirus-associated TCR beta chains were confirmed in vitro to be specific for cytomegalovirus antigens. In a later genetic analysis, fewer N-insertions in productive TCRs were reported among donors in an Asian-associated ancestry cluster than the roughly 700-donor mean. The earlier analysis of almost 600 of the donors excluded about 16 rarely observed V segments, including chromosome 9 orphons, because counts were too low.

In total, more than 500 healthy bone marrow donors made up the cohort. All cohort members were sampled while nominally healthy, although unrecorded immune exposures were likely present. The donor tested CMV seropositive and was one of the 289 seropositive cohort members. A peripheral blood sample was collected from each donor, and TCR beta sequencing was performed on peripheral blood mononuclear cells. Genomic DNA extraction from the blood cell samples was performed with the Qiagen DNeasy Blood Extraction Kit. To note about this clone: It has no known antigen specificity. Per-base quality was not reported, and no clone a single base away is much larger than it.

The library came from the immunoSEQ multiplex PCR assay. The multiplex PCR relied on a mix of 60 forward primers for TCR Vbeta segments and 13 reverse primers for TCR Jbeta segments. Amplification of the CDR3 region of rearranged TCR beta genes was performed with a multiplex PCR assay on genomic DNA. Amplified TCR beta libraries were sequenced as 87-base-pair reads on the Illumina HiSeq System. From the authors' description of their analysis: Across the 600 to 700 repertoires, a later analysis counted 75 million to 90 million unique TCR beta chains, approximately 12 million of which were shared by at least two donors. Raw reads were error-corrected and collapsed into unique sequences with a nearest-neighbor algorithm that merged closely related sequences to remove PCR and sequencing errors. CDR3 sequences were aligned to IMGT reference sequences to assign V, D and J gene segments. For a sequence to be retained, at least a six-nucleotide match to both a V gene segment and a J gene segment was required. Rearrangements were called productive when the CDR3 lacked stop codons and stayed in frame with V and J; all others were non-productive. Following IMGT convention, CDR3 was defined as the stretch from the second conserved V-encoded cysteine to the conserved J-encoded phenylalanine. In an earlier analysis of around 570 of the donors, sequences lacking an unambiguous match to a single V gene segment were excluded. An earlier analysis of fewer than 650 of the donors classified V segments as functional when productive rearrangements were above 56.7% and as segregating when the standard deviation between donors was above 5%. A statistical classification framework was built for diagnosing cytomegalovirus status from the catalog of TCR beta chain sequences. A later analysis assigned V and J genes by comparing TCR nucleotide sequences with IMGT/GENE-DB human TR gene sequences. A later analysis assigned CDR3 sequences and most-parsimonious VDJ recombination scenarios with the TCRdist pipeline. In a later analysis, each TCR beta chain was defined by its CDR3 amino acid sequence together with its V-gene family, and reads without a unique V-gene family were excluded. In a later analysis, fewer than 650 highly shared, low-generation-probability nucleotide sequences were removed to address suspected cross-contamination and a sequencing artifact. In a later analysis, a clonal expansion index for each public chain was calculated from normalized within-repertoire ranks of inferred template counts. In a later analysis, generation probabilities were computed with a VDJ recombination model fitted to out-of-frame rearrangements, and the resulting probabilities were checked against IGoR. In a later analysis, hypergeometric tests were used to score TCR-TCR, TCR-HLA and TCR-CMV co-occurrence, with a repertoire-size bias correction applied to TCR pairs. A later analysis estimated false discovery rates by permuting HLA or CMV assignments 20 times. In a later analysis, co-occurring TCRs were grouped with DBSCAN, and TCRdist sequence similarity was added when clustering was performed within HLA-allele-positive subsets. Repertoires with fewer than 30,000 or more than 120,000 public chains were left out of co-occurrence clustering, as were four to six repertoires with anomalous nucleotide sharing. TCRdb holds this immuneACCESS table with in-frame rearrangements only. Some clones are missing; in checked studies, unresolved V genes explain under half, and the rest has no known cause. The V and J calls and clone size were taken over from that table, and D and trimming were inferred from the DNA. This sample comprises fewer than 140,000 clones, more than 60% of them detected only once. The top ten constitute under 8% of the sample.

V and J lose 1 base and 6 bases, and a span of 9 bases separates them. The CDR3 has 13 amino acids, counting the end cysteine and phenylalanine. Left in the record is the CDR3 DNA by itself, 39 bases read in frame from the first base. In the germline V gene, CDR1 corresponds to SNHLY and CDR2 to FYNNEI. The source of this sequence is a woman aged 45-65 years in good health and CMV-seropositive. The sequence links TRBV2 to TRBJ1-1; possibly the D gene is TRBD1, per 6 matching bases. The sample consisted of PBMCs. The CDR3 in this case is CASSEVGAAEAFF. Read as DNA, the sequence is TGTGCCAGCAGTGAAGTGGGGGCCGCTGAAGCTTTCTTT.